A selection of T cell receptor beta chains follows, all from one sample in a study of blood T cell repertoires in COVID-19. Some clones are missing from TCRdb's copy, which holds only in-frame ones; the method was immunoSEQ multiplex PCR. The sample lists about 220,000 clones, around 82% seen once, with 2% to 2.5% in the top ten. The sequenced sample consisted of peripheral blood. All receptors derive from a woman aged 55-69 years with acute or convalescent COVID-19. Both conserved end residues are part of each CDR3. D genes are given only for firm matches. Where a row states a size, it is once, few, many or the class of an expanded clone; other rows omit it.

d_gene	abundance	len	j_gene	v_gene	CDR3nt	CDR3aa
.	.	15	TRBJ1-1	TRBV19	TGTGCCAGTAGTATAGGGGCAGGGCCTGTATATTGGGCTTTCTTT	CASSIGAGPVYWAFF
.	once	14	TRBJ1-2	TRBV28	TGTGCCAGCAGTTTGAACGTTGAGAGGTATGGCTACACCTTC	CASSLNVERYGYTF
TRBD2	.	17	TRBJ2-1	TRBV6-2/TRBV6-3	TGTGCCAGCAGTTACCGTCGGGGGGGCCCCTACTACAATGAGCAGTTCTTC	CASSYRRGGPYYNEQFF
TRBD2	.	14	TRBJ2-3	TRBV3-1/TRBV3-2	TGTGCCAGCAGCCGCGGGGGGGTAACAGATACGCAGTATTTT	CASSRGGVTDTQYF
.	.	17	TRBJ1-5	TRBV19	TGTGCCAGTACCTATAGCGTCGGGGCAGGGGCCAATCAGCCCCAGCATTTT	CASTYSVGAGANQPQHF
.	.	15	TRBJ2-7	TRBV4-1	TGCGCCAGCAGTTCCGGTGGAGACAGAGCCTACGAGCAGTACTTC	CASSSGGDRAYEQYF
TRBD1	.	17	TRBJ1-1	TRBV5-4	TGTGCCAGCAGAATGGGACGACAGGGGAAGATGAACACTGAAGCTTTCTTT	CASRMGRQGKMNTEAFF
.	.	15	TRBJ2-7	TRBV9	TGTGCCAGCAGCGTAAGGCCAGCGCCTTCCTACGAGCAGTACTTC	CASSVRPAPSYEQYF
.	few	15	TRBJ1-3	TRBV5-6	TGTGCCAGCAGCTTGGTAGACATATCTGGAAACACCATATATTTT	CASSLVDISGNTIYF
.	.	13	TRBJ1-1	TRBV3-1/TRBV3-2	TGTGCCAGCAGCCAACGACACGCTCCTAAAGCTTTCTTT	CASSQRHAPKAFF
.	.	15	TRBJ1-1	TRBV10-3	TGTGCCATCAGTGAGTTTAAGGGGGTCGGGGCTGAAGCTTTCTTT	CAISEFKGVGAEAFF
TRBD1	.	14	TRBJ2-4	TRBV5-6	TGTGCCAGCAGCCCCAGGGGGCCGGTCAACATTCAGTACTTC	CASSPRGPVNIQYF
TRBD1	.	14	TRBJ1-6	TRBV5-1	TGCGCCAGCAGCTTGACAGGGGATAATTCACCTCTCCACTTT	CASSLTGDNSPLHF
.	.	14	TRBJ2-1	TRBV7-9	TGTGCCAGCAGCTTACCAGGGCCCTACAATGAGCAGTTCTTC	CASSLPGPYNEQFF
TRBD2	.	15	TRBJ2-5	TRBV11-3	TGTGCCAGCGACTCGGGACTAGCGGGGGTATACACCCAGTACTTC	CASDSGLAGVYTQYF
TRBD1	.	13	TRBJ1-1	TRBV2	TGTGCCAGCAGTGAAAGGGGGCCCACTGAAGCTTTCTTT	CASSERGPTEAFF
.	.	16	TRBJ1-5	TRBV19	TGTGCCAGTAGTATCTCAGGGTCGCTTAGCAATCAGCCCCAGCATTTT	CASSISGSLSNQPQHF
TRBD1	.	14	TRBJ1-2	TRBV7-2	TGTGCCAGCAGCTTAGGAAGGGGGACAGGAGGCTACACCTTC	CASSLGRGTGGYTF
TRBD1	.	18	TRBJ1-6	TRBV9	TGTGCCAGCAGCGCCAATCCGGGACAGAGCTCCTATAATTCACCCCTCCACTTT	CASSANPGQSSYNSPLHF
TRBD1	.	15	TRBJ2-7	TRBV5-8	TGTGCCAGCAGCTTGGTCGGACAGGGCTTCTACGAGCAGTACTTC	CASSLVGQGFYEQYF
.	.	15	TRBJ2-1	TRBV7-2	TGTGCCAGCAGCTTAACCCAGGGGACGTACAATGAGCAGTTCTTC	CASSLTQGTYNEQFF
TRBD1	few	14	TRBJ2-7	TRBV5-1	TGCGCCAGCAGCCTACAGGGACAGGACTACGAGCAGTACTTC	CASSLQGQDYEQYF
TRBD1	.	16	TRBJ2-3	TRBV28	TGTGCCAGCAGTTCCATGACAGGGGGAGGCACAGATACGCAGTATTTT	CASSSMTGGGTDTQYF
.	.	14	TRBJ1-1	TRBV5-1	TGCGCCAGCAGCTCGGACAGCTTGAACACTGAAGCTTTCTTT	CASSSDSLNTEAFF
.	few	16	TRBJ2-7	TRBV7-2	TGTGCCAGCAGCTTATACCCGGGCGGGGGCACCTACGAGCAGTACTTC	CASSLYPGGGTYEQYF
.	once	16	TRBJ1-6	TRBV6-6	TGTGCCAGCAGTCGAGTGGGGGCTTCCTATAATTCACCCCTCCACTTT	CASSRVGASYNSPLHF
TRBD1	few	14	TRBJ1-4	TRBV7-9	TGTGCCAGCAGCATGACAGGGGGCGAAGAAAAACTGTTTTTT	CASSMTGGEEKLFF
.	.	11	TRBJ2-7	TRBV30	TGTGCCTGGAGTGACAGGTCCGAGCAGTACTTC	CAWSDRSEQYF
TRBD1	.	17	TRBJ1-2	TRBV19	TGTGCCAGTAGTATTCCCGCCTCGACAGGGATCTATGCTGGCTACACCTTC	CASSIPASTGIYAGYTF
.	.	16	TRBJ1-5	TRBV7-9	TGTGCCAGCAGCTCGACGGAGGGACGGTACAATCAGCCCCAGCATTTT	CASSSTEGRYNQPQHF
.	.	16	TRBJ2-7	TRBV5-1	TGCGCCAGCAGCTTCCCGCCGGGGGATTTATCCTACGAGCAGTACTTC	CASSFPPGDLSYEQYF
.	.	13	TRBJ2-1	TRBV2	TGTGCCAGCAGTGTGGGGAGTAACAATGAGCAGTTCTTC	CASSVGSNNEQFF
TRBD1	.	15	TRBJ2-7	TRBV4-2	TGTGCCAGCAGCCAAGATGGACAGGGGATGTACGAGCAGTACTTC	CASSQDGQGMYEQYF
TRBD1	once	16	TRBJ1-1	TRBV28	TGTGCCAGCAGTTTACTTTCCGGACAGGGTAGCACTGAAGCTTTCTTT	CASSLLSGQGSTEAFF
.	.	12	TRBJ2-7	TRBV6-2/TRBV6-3	TGTGCCAGCAGTTACCCACAATACGAGCAGTACTTC	CASSYPQYEQYF
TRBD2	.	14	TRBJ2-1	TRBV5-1	TGCGCCAGCAAGGGACTAGCGGTAAGCAATGAGCAGTTCTTC	CASKGLAVSNEQFF
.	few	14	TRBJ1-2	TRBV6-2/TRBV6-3	TGTGCCAGCAGTTACCGGACAAGGGTATATGGCTACACCTTC	CASSYRTRVYGYTF
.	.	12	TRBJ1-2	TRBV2	TGTGCCAGCAGTGTCACGGAGTCGGGCTACACCTTC	CASSVTESGYTF
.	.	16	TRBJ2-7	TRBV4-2	TGTGCCAGCAGCCAAGTAAGTCCAGGGCGTAAGGACGAGCAGTACTTC	CASSQVSPGRKDEQYF
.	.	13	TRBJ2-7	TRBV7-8	TGTGCCAGCAGCTTAGATATCTTATACGAGCAGTACTTC	CASSLDILYEQYF
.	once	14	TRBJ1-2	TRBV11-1	TGTGCCAGCAGCTTAGATGGACAGATCTATGGCTACACCTTC	CASSLDGQIYGYTF
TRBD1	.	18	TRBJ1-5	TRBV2	TGTGCCAGCAGTAAACGCACCGGGACAGGGGGTAAGGGACAGCCCCAGCATTTT	CASSKRTGTGGKGQPQHF
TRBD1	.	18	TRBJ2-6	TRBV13	TGTGCCAGCAGCCCCCCGGGACAGTCGCACTCTGGGGCCAACGTCCTGACTTTC	CASSPPGQSHSGANVLTF
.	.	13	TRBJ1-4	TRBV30	TGTGCCTGGAGTGGTGGCGGCTTCGAAAAACTGTTTTTT	CAWSGGGFEKLFF
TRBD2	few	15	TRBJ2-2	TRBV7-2	TGTGCCAGCAGCTTACGACGGGGGGGTAGCGGGGAGCTGTTTTTT	CASSLRRGGSGELFF
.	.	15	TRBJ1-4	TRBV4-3	TGCGCCAGCAGGGCGACGGCTTACTACCGGAACGAACTGTTTTTT	CASRATAYYRNELFF
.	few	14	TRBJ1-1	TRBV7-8	TGTGCCAGCAGCCTAGGGGCCCTAACCACTGAAGCTTTCTTT	CASSLGALTTEAFF
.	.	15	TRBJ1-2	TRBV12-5	TGTGCTAGTGCCAATTTGCTCGGGGGGAACTATGGCTACACCTTC	CASANLLGGNYGYTF
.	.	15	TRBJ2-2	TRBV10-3	TGTGCCATCAAAGTCGCCCCGGCGGAGGGCGGGGAGCTGTTTTTT	CAIKVAPAEGGELFF
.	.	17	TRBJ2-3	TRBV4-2	TGTGCCAGCGGCCCCGGAGGGAGCCCTCGTCCCACAGATACGCAGTATTTT	CASGPGGSPRPTDTQYF